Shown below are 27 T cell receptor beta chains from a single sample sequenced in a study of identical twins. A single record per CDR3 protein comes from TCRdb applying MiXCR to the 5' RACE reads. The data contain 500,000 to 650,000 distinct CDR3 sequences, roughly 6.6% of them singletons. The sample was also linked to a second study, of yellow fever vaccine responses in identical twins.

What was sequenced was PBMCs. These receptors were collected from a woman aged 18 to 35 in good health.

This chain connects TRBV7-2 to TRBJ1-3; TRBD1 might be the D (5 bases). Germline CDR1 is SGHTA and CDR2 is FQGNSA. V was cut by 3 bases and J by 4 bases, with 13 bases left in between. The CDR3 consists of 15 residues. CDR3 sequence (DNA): TGTGCCAGCAGCTTCTTCGGGGGGAGAGGAAACACCATATATTTT. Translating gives CASSFFGGRGNTIYF.

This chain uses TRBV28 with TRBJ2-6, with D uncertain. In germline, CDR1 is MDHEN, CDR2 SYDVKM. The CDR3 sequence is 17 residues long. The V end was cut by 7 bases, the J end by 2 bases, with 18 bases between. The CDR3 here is CASMGIELGAGANVLTF. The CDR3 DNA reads TGTGCCAGCATGGGAATAGAATTGGGCGCTGGGGCCAACGTCCTGACTTTC.

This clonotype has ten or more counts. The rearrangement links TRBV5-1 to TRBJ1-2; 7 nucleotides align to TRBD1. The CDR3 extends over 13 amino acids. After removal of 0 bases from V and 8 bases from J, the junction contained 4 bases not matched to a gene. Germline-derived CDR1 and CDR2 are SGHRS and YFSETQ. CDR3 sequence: CASSLEGGEGYTF. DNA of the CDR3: TGCGCCAGCAGCTTGGAAGGGGGCGAAGGCTACACCTTC. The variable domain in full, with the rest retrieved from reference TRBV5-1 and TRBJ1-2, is KAGVTQTPRYLIKTRGQQVTLSCSPISGHRSVSWYQQTPGQGLQFLFEYFSETQRNKGNFPGRFSGRQFSNSRSEMNVSTLELGDSALYLCASSLEGGEGYTFGSGTRLTVV.

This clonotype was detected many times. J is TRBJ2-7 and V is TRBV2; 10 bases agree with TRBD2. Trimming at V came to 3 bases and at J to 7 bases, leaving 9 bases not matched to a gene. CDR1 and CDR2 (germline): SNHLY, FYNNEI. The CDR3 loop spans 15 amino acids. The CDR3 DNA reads TGTGCCAGCAGTGAGATGCTAGCGGGAGTGAAGGAGCAGTACTTC. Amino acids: CASSEMLAGVKEQYF.

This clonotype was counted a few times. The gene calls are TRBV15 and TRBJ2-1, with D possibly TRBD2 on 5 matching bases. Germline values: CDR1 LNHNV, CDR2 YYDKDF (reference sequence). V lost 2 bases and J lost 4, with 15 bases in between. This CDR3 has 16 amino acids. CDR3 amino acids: CATSRSRGGLYNEQFF. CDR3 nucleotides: TGTGCCACCAGCAGATCTCGGGGTGGGCTTTACAATGAGCAGTTCTTC.

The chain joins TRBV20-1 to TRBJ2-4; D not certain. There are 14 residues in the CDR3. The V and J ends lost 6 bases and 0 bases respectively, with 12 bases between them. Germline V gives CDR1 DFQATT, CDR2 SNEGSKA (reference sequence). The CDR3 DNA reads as TGCAGTGCCCTAGACTGGGTAGCCAAAAACATTCAGTACTTC. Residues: CSALDWVAKNIQYF.

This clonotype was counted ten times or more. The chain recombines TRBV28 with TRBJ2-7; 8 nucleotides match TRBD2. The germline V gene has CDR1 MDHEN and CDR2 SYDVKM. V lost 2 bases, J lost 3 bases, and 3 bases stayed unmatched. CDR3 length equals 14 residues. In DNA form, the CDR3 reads TGTGCCAGCAGTTTAACTAGCGGAAACTACGAGCAGTACGTC. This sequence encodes CASSLTSGNYEQYV.

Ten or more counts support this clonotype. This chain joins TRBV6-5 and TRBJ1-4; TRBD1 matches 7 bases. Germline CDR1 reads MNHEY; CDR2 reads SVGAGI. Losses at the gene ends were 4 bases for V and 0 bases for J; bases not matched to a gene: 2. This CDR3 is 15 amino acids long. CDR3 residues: CASSFTGATNEKLFF. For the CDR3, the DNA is TGTGCCAGCAGTTTCACAGGGGCAACTAATGAAAAACTGTTTTTT.

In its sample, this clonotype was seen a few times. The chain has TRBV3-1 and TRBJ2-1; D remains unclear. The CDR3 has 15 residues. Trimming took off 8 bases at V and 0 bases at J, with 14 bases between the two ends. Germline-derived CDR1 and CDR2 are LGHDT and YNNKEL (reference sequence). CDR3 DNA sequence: TGTGCCAGCGGGGTCAGCTCCCTCTCCTACAATGAGCAGTTCTTC. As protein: CASGVSSLSYNEQFF.

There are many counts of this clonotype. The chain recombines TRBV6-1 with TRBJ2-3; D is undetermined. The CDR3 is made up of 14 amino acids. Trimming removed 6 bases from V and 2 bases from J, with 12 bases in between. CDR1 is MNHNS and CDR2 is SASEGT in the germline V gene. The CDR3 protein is CASRGPGYTDTQYF. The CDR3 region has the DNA TGTGCCAGCAGGGGCCCCGGGTACACAGATACGCAGTATTTT.

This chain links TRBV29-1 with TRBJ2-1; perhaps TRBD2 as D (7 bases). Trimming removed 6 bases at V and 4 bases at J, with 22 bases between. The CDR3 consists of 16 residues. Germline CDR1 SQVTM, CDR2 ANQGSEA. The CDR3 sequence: CSVDGGPLIPYNEQFF. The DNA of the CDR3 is TGCAGCGTCGACGGGGGGCCCCTAATCCCTTACAATGAGCAGTTCTTC.

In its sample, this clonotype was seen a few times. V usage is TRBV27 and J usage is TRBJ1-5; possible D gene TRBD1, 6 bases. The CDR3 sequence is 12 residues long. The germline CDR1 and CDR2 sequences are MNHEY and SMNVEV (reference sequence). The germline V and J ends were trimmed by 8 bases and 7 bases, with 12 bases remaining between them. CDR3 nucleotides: TGTGCCAGCCGGGGGGGCGCACAGCCCCAGCATTTT. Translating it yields CASRGGAQPQHF.

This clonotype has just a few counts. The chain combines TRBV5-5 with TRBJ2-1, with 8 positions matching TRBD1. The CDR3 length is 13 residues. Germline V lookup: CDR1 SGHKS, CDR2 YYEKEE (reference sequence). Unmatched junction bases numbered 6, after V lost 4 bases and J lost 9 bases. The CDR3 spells CASSGQGMGEQFF. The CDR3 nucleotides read TGTGCCAGCAGCGGACAGGGAATGGGTGAGCAGTTCTTC.

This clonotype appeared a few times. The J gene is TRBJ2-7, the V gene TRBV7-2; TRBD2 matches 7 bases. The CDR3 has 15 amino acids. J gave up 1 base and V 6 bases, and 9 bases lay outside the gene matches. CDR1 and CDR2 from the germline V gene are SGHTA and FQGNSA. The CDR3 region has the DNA TGTGCCAGCAGTTTCCGCGGGGGTCGATCCTACGAGCAGTACTTC. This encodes CASSFRGGRSYEQYF. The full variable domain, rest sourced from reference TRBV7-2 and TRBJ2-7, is GAGVSQSPSNKVTEKGKDVELRCDPISGHTALYWYRQSLGQGLEFLIYFQGNSAPDKSGLPSDRFSAERTGGSVSTLTIQRTQQEDSAVYLCASSFRGGRSYEQYFGPGTRLTVT.

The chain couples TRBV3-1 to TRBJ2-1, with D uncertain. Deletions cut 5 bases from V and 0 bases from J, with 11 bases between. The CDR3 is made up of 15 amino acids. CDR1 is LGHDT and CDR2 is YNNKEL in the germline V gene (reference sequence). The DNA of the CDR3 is TGTGCCAGCAGCTTTCCAAGTTCCTCCTACAATGAGCAGTTCTTC. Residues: CASSFPSSSYNEQFF.

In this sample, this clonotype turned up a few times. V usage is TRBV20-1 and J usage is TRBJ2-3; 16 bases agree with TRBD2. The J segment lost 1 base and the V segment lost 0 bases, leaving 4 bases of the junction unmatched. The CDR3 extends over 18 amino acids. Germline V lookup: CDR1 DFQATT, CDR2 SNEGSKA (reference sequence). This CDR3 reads CSARDGTSGGVGTDTQYF. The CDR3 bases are TGCAGTGCTAGAGATGGGACTAGCGGGGGGGTTGGCACAGATACGCAGTATTTT.

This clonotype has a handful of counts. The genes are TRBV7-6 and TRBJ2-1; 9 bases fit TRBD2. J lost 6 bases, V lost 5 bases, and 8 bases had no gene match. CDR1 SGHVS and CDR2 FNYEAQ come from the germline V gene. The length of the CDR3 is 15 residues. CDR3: CASSPPGLATNEQFF. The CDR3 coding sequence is TGTGCCAGCAGCCCCCCCGGACTAGCGACCAATGAGCAGTTCTTC.

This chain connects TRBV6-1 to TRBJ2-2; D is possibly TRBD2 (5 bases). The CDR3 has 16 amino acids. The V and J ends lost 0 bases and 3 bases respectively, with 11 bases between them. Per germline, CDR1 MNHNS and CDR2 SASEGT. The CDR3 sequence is CASSEAIGRYTGELFF. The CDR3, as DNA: TGTGCCAGCAGTGAAGCGATTGGGAGATACACCGGGGAGCTGTTTTTT.

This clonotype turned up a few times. CDR3 sequence (DNA): TGTGCCAGCCTCGGACTAGCGGGACACACCGGGGAGCTGTTTTTT. Translated: CASLGLAGHTGELFF. The rearrangement uses TRBV11-3 and TRBJ2-2; TRBD2 matches at 12 bases. The J segment lost 3 bases and the V segment lost 8 bases, leaving 4 bases of the junction unmatched. CDR3 size: 15 residues. Germline V gene data show CDR1 as SGHNT and CDR2 as YENEEA. Supplemented by reference TRBV11-3 and TRBJ2-2, the full variable domain reads EAGVVQSPRYKIIEKKQPVAFWCNPISGHNTLYWYLQNLGQGPELLIRYENEEAVDDSQLPKDRFSAERLKGVDSTLKIQPAELGDSAVYLCASLGLAGHTGELFFGEGSRLTVL.

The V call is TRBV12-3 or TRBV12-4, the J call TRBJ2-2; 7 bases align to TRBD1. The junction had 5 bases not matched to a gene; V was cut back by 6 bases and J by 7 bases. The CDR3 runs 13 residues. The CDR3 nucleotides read TGTGCCAGCAGCACACAGGGGATCGGGGAGCTGTTTTTT. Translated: CASSTQGIGELFF.

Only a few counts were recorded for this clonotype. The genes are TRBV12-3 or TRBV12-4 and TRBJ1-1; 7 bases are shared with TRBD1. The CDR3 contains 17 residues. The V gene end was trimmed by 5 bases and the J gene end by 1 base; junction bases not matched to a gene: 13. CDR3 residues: CASSTRKTGPPNTEAFF. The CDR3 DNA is TGTGCCAGCAGTACGAGAAAGACAGGGCCCCCGAACACTGAAGCTTTCTTT.

CDR3 coding DNA: TGTGCCAGCAGCGCGACAGGGAGGTACGAAAAACTGTTTTTT. Amino acids: CASSATGRYEKLFF. V is TRBV5-6 and J is TRBJ1-4; 7 positions match TRBD1. Germline assignment: CDR1 SGHDT and CDR2 YYEEEE. The CDR3 length is 14 residues. V shed 4 bases and J 8 bases; nucleotides not matched to a gene: 8.

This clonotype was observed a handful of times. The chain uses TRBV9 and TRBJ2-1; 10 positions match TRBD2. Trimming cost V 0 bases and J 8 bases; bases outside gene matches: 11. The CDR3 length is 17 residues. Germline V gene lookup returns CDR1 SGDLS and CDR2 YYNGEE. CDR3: CASSVVPVAGGAHEQFF. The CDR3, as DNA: TGTGCCAGCAGCGTAGTCCCAGTAGCGGGAGGAGCGCATGAGCAGTTCTTC.

The CDR3 bases are TGTGCCAGCAGACGAGAACCGGGACTAGCGGGGGAGACCCAGTACTTC. Translation: CASRREPGLAGETQYF. V is TRBV11-2 and J is TRBJ2-5; 13 bases are shared with TRBD2. The CDR3 runs to 16 residues. V shed 6 bases, J shed 5 bases, and the junction held 9 bases outside the gene matches. Germline V gene data show CDR1 as SGHAT and CDR2 as FQNNGV.

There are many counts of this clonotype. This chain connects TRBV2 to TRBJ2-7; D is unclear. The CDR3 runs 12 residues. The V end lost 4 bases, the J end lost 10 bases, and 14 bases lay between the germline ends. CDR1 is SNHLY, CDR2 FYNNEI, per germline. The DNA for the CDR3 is TGTGCCAGCAGTGGAGTTTTCGTTACCCAGTACTTC. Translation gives CASSGVFVTQYF.

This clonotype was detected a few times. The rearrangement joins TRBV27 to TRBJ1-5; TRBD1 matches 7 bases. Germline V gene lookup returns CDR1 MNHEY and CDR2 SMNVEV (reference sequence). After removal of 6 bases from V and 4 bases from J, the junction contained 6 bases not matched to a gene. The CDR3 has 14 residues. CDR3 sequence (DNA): TGTGCCAGCAGCAGGGGACAGCTGAATCAGCCCCAGCATTTT. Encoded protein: CASSRGQLNQPQHF.

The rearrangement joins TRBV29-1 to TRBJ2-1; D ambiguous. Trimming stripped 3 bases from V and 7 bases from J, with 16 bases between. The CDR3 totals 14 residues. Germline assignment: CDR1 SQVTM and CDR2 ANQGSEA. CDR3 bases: TGCAGCGTTGAGGCTAGGAACGGTGGGAATGAGCAGTTCTTC. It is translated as CSVEARNGGNEQFF.